A selection of T cell receptor beta chains follows, all from one sample in a study of blood T cell repertoires in COVID-19. Data came from immunoSEQ multiplex PCR; TCRdb stores just in-frame clones and leaves some out. The sample yields about 150,000 clones, around 90% seen once. What was sequenced was peripheral blood. The receptors shown here come from a man aged 45 to 65 with acute or convalescent COVID-19. The CDR3 runs from the conserved cysteine through the conserved F or W. D genes are given only for firm matches. Rows may omit the clone size; those that give it use once, few, many or a size class.

D,size,V,J,DNA,CDR3
NA,once,TRBV11-2,TRBJ1-1,TGTGCCAGCAGCTTCCGTCCAGGCACTGAAGCTTTCTTT,CASSFRPGTEAFF
TRBD1,NA,TRBV7-6,TRBJ2-3,TGTGCCAGCAGCTCCTCTCCCGGGACAGGCAACACAGATACGCAGTATTTT,CASSSSPGTGNTDTQYF
TRBD1,NA,TRBV4-1,TRBJ2-3,TGCGCCAGCAGCCCAATTCAGGGGGTCACAGATACGCAGTATTTT,CASSPIQGVTDTQYF
NA,NA,TRBV5-1,TRBJ1-3,TGCGCCAGCAGCTTGGGTTCGGGTTTGGACACCATATATTTT,CASSLGSGLDTIYF
NA,NA,TRBV18,TRBJ2-5,TGTGCCAGCTCACCACCAAATCTACAAGAGACCCAGTACTTC,CASSPPNLQETQYF
TRBD1,NA,TRBV5-6,TRBJ1-2,TGTGCCAGCAGCCTAAGACAGGGAAGCCTATATGGCTACACCTTC,CASSLRQGSLYGYTF
NA,NA,TRBV7-9,TRBJ2-1,TGTGCCAGCACCGATCCCGGGGTGGGCGAGCAGTTCTTC,CASTDPGVGEQFF
TRBD1,NA,TRBV10-1,TRBJ2-2,TGCGCCAGCACCCGGACAGGTAGGGTCGCGAACACCGGGGAGCTGTTTTTT,CASTRTGRVANTGELFF
TRBD1,NA,TRBV18,TRBJ2-2,TGTGCCAGCTCACCCTCCTTACAGGGGGCGAACACCGGGGAGCTGTTTTTT,CASSPSLQGANTGELFF
NA,NA,TRBV11-2,TRBJ2-1,TGTGCCAGCAGCTTAGAAGCATTCAATGAGCAGTTCTTC,CASSLEAFNEQFF
TRBD1,NA,TRBV18,TRBJ1-5,TGTGCCAGCTCACCAGGGACAGGGCGGGAATCGGCCCAGCATTTT,CASSPGTGRESAQHF
TRBD2,few,TRBV28,TRBJ2-1,TGTGCCAGCAGTTTTACTAGCGGGGGCGTTAATGAGCAGTTCTTC,CASSFTSGGVNEQFF
TRBD2,NA,TRBV28,TRBJ2-5,TGTGCCAGCAGCCCGGGACTAGCGGGGGAGGTGTACCAAGAGACCCAGTACTTC,CASSPGLAGEVYQETQYF
NA,NA,TRBV7-9,TRBJ1-6,TGTGCCAGCAGTCCAGGGAAAAGTTCACCCCTCCACTTT,CASSPGKSSPLHF
NA,once,TRBV23-1,TRBJ2-7,TGCGCCAGCAGTCAATCGGTAGGGGCACCTTACGAGCAGTACTTC,CASSQSVGAPYEQYF
NA,NA,TRBV7-9,TRBJ1-5,TGTGCCAGCAGCGAGGGGGATCAGCCCCAGCATTTT,CASSEGDQPQHF
NA,NA,TRBV24-1,TRBJ2-1,TGTGCCACCACCCAGGGTAGCGGCGAGCAGTTCTTC,CATTQGSGEQFF
TRBD1,NA,TRBV28,TRBJ1-5,TGTGCCAGCAGTGAGGGACAGGGAAGCAATCAGCCCCAGCATTTT,CASSEGQGSNQPQHF
NA,NA,TRBV28,TRBJ1-2,TGTGCCAGCAGCTCTGGGCTGGGCTATGGCTACACCTTC,CASSSGLGYGYTF
TRBD2,NA,TRBV6-2/TRBV6-3,TRBJ2-2,TGTGCCAGCAGTTACGACCCGCTCGGCGGGGGGAACACCGGGGAGCTGTTTTTT,CASSYDPLGGGNTGELFF
TRBD2,NA,TRBV7-2,TRBJ2-3,TGTGCCAGCAGCTTACTAGCGGGAGGACCCGATACGCAGTATTTT,CASSLLAGGPDTQYF
NA,NA,TRBV25-1,TRBJ1-1,TGTGCCAGCAGTGATTATCCCGGTTTTGGAGCTTTCTTT,CASSDYPGFGAFF
TRBD1,NA,TRBV19,TRBJ2-7,TGTGCCAGTAGCCGATCAGGGGGTACTAACCCCTACGAGCAGTACTTC,CASSRSGGTNPYEQYF
TRBD2,NA,TRBV7-2,TRBJ2-2,TGTGCCAGCAGCTTTTCGTCCGTTAGCGGGGGGGCCGGGGAGCTGTTTTTT,CASSFSSVSGGAGELFF
NA,NA,TRBV28,TRBJ1-5,TGTGCCAGCTCAATCACCGGGTACCAGCCCCAGCATTTT,CASSITGYQPQHF
TRBD1,once,TRBV5-1,TRBJ1-1,TGCGCCAGCAGCTTGACAGGGGGAATACGAGCGGACACTGAAGCTTTCTTT,CASSLTGGIRADTEAFF
TRBD1,once,TRBV27,TRBJ1-5,TGTGCCAGTCTCCTAAGAGGGGGCGCTTGGGGCAATCAGCCCCAGCATTTT,CASLLRGGAWGNQPQHF
NA,NA,TRBV19,TRBJ1-2,TGTGCCAGTAGTATGACTCCCGGTGCGAACTATGGCTACACCTTC,CASSMTPGANYGYTF
NA,NA,TRBV19,TRBJ1-2,TGTGCCAGTAGTAACAGAAACTATGGCTACACCTTC,CASSNRNYGYTF
NA,NA,TRBV9,TRBJ2-1,TGTGCCAGCAGCGTACACGGAGAGGATGAGCAGTTCTTC,CASSVHGEDEQFF
NA,once,TRBV11-2,TRBJ1-3,TGTGCCAGCAGCCAACCGGGTTTAGGCTCTGGAAACACCATATATTTT,CASSQPGLGSGNTIYF
NA,NA,TRBV19,TRBJ1-5,TGTGCCAGTATCCCCGACAAGTATAGCAATCAGCCCCAGCATTTT,CASIPDKYSNQPQHF
TRBD2,NA,TRBV9,TRBJ2-1,TGTGCCAGCAGCGTAGGCCAGGGGGGACTAGCGGGTTACAATGAGCAGTTCTTC,CASSVGQGGLAGYNEQFF
NA,NA,TRBV7-2,TRBJ2-7,TGTGCCAGCAGCTTAGGAACAGGCCAGGCCTACGAGCAGTACTTC,CASSLGTGQAYEQYF
TRBD1,NA,TRBV3-1/TRBV3-2,TRBJ1-1,TGTGCCAGCAGCCGATGGACAGGGGGAGCGAACACTGAAGCTTTCTTT,CASSRWTGGANTEAFF